These 18 T cell receptor beta chains were sequenced from one sample in a study of lymphopenia after photon versus proton radiotherapy. Assay used: immunoSEQ multiplex PCR; TCRdb lists only in-frame clones, some missing. The repertoire has over 10,000 clones, about 87% of them found once; the top ten carry 3.5% to 4%. The sample here was peripheral blood, taken from a patient treated with photon-based radiotherapy. The receptors shown here come from a man aged 55 to 70 with pancreatic cancer.

The chain links TRBV11-3 to TRBJ1-3; D is undetermined. CDR1 SGHNT and CDR2 YENEEA come from the germline V gene. The ends were cut back, 11 bases at V and 4 bases at J, with 6 bases in the middle. The CDR3 consists of 10 residues. The CDR3 DNA is TGTGCCTCCTCGGGAAACACCATATATTTT. As protein: CASSGNTIYF.

This chain joins TRBV5-8 and TRBJ2-7, with 10 bases matching TRBD1. The CDR3 contains 14 residues. CDR1 is SGHTS, CDR2 YDEGEE, per germline. Unmatched junction bases numbered 7, after V lost 4 bases and J lost 6 bases. The CDR3 DNA follows: TGTGCCAGCAGCCGGGACAGGGGCCGTGGCGAGCAGTACTTC. This sequence encodes CASSRDRGRGEQYF.

This clone occurred a few times. The chain couples TRBV5-4 to TRBJ1-6; D unclear. Germline V gives CDR1 SGHNT, CDR2 YYREEE (reference sequence). The length of the CDR3 is 15 residues. V lost 6 bases to trimming and J lost 3 bases, with 13 bases between them. The CDR3 region is CASTVSGLYNSPLHF. CDR3 sequence (DNA): TGTGCCAGCACTGTCTCCGGCCTCTATAATTCACCCCTCCACTTT.

Only a few counts were recorded for this clone. The rearrangement links TRBV19 to TRBJ1-1; D might be TRBD1 (5 bases). The CDR3 is made up of 17 amino acids. From germline, CDR1 is LNHDA and CDR2 SQIVND (reference sequence). The germline V and J ends were trimmed by 7 bases and 0 bases, with 21 bases remaining between them. The CDR3 coding sequence is TGTGCCAGTAAGGTGGGCAGGGCATCACCTATGAACACTGAAGCTTTCTTT. It specifies CASKVGRASPMNTEAFF.

V gene TRBV5-4 combines with J gene TRBJ1-6; D remains ambiguous. Germline CDR1 SGHNT, CDR2 YYREEE (reference sequence). This CDR3 has 14 amino acids. Trimming pared 0 bases from V and 5 bases from J, leaving 6 bases between. The CDR3 spells CASSLDRNNSPLHF. The CDR3, as DNA: TGTGCCAGCAGCTTGGACAGAAATAATTCACCCCTCCACTTT.

This clone was detected only a few times. The chain uses TRBV11-3 and TRBJ2-1; 7 bases map to TRBD1. Germline V gives CDR1 SGHNT, CDR2 YENEEA. The V segment lost 5 bases and the J segment 2 bases; nucleotides outside the gene matches: 9. The CDR3 sequence is 16 residues long. In DNA form, the CDR3 reads TGTGCCAGCAGCCAAAACAGGGGTGGGACCTACAATGAGCAGTTCTTC. Its translation is CASSQNRGGTYNEQFF.

This rearrangement joins TRBV30 to TRBJ1-2; D ambiguous. V was cut by 1 base and J by 4 bases, with 16 bases left in between. This CDR3 region has 15 residues. Germline V gene sequence: CDR1 GTSNPN, CDR2 SVGIG (reference sequence). CDR3 loop: CAWSDYFRSRYGYTF. Here the CDR3 DNA reads TGTGCCTGGAGTGACTATTTCAGGAGTCGCTATGGCTACACCTTC. Full variable domain (outside the CDR3, taken from reference TRBV30 and TRBJ1-2): SQTIHQWPATLVQPVGSPLSLECTVEGTSNPNLYWYRQAAGRGLQLLFYSVGIGQISSEVPQNLSASRPQDRQFILSSKKLLLSDSGFYLCAWSDYFRSRYGYTFGSGTRLTVV.

The chain recombines TRBV27 with TRBJ1-1; TRBD1 might be the D (5 bases). V lost 2 bases to trimming and J lost 0 bases, with 13 bases between them. CDR3 length: 16 amino acids. Germline V gene data show CDR1 as MNHEY and CDR2 as SMNVEV (reference sequence). CDR3 sequence (DNA): TGTGCCAGCAGTTTAGTTCCGGGGCCGTTGAACACTGAAGCTTTCTTT. Encoded protein: CASSLVPGPLNTEAFF.

The rearrangement links TRBV4-2 to TRBJ1-4; 9 bases map to TRBD1. The CDR3 runs 15 residues. CDR1 and CDR2 from the germline V gene are LGHNA and YNFKEQ. J was trimmed by 8 bases and V by 1 base; bases with no gene match: 5. CDR3 protein: CASSQVGTGREKLFF. The CDR3 DNA is TGTGCCAGCAGCCAAGTCGGGACAGGGCGGGAAAAACTGTTTTTT.

This chain uses TRBV19 with TRBJ2-2; D call uncertain. V was trimmed by 6 bases and J by 2 bases, leaving 7 bases between them. The CDR3 runs 13 residues. Per germline, CDR1 LNHDA and CDR2 SQIVND (reference sequence). The CDR3 bases are TGTGCCAGTAGCACAATCAACACCGGGGAGCTGTTTTTT. Residues: CASSTINTGELFF.

This clone was counted between two and nine times. The chain links TRBV7-9 to TRBJ2-5; 7 bases line up with TRBD1. CDR1 and CDR2 (germline): SEHNR, FQNEAQ (reference sequence). The length of the CDR3 is 16 residues. V shed 1 base and J 5 bases; nucleotides not matched to a gene: 10. The CDR3 bases are TGTGCCAGCAGCTTAGTAGCCAGGGGGAGTGTGGAGACCCAGTACTTC. The encoded protein is CASSLVARGSVETQYF.

This chain links TRBV5-6 with TRBJ2-5; the D call may be TRBD1 or TRBD2 (5 bases each). This CDR3 is 14 amino acids long. The germline gives CDR1 SGHDT, CDR2 YYEEEE. Deletions cut 2 bases from V and 5 bases from J, with 13 bases between. For the CDR3, the DNA is TGTGCCAGCAGCTTTCGGGGCGCTGTGGAGACCCAGTACTTC. It translates to CASSFRGAVETQYF.

The V and J genes are TRBV6-6 and TRBJ2-7; TRBD1 is a possible D gene (5 bases). Trimming cost V 6 bases and J 4 bases, with 19 bases left between them. The CDR3 is made up of 15 amino acids. Germline assignment: CDR1 MNHNY and CDR2 SVGAGI (reference sequence). DNA of the CDR3: TGTGCCAGCAGATGGGGCCCAGCATCCCCGTACGAGCAGTACTTC. It yields the protein CASRWGPASPYEQYF.

The V and J genes are TRBV18 and TRBJ2-6; D is undetermined. V was trimmed by 5 bases and J by 0 bases, leaving 2 bases between them. From germline, CDR1 is KGHSH and CDR2 LQKENI. This CDR3 is 13 amino acids long. The CDR3 here is CASSTSGANVLTF. The CDR3, as DNA: TGTGCCAGCTCAACCTCTGGGGCCAACGTCCTGACTTTC.

This chain uses TRBV5-4 with TRBJ2-5, with TRBD1 as a possible D gene (5 bases). CDR3 length: 13 amino acids. Germline loops: CDR1 SGHNT, CDR2 YYREEE (reference sequence). The ends were cut back, 1 base at V and 7 bases at J, with 11 bases in the middle. In DNA form, the CDR3 reads TGTGCCAGCAGCTTGAAGGGGATGGCGACCCAGTACTTC. As protein: CASSLKGMATQYF.

The rearrangement uses TRBV5-4 and TRBJ1-1; D gene unclear. Trimming pared 5 bases from V and 4 bases from J, leaving 18 bases between. The CDR3 sequence is 15 residues long. CDR1 and CDR2 (germline): SGHNT, YYREEE (reference sequence). The CDR3 sequence is CASSWAVADGTEAFF. The CDR3, as DNA: TGTGCCAGCAGTTGGGCGGTCGCGGATGGCACTGAAGCTTTCTTT. The whole variable domain, filled in from reference TRBV5-4 and TRBJ1-1, reads ETGVTQSPTHLIKTRGQQVTLRCSSQSGHNTVSWYQQALGQGPQFIFQYYREEENGRGNFPPRFSGLQFPNYSSELNVNALELDDSALYLCASSWAVADGTEAFFGQGTRLTVV.

This rearrangement joins TRBV11-2 to TRBJ2-1, with a tentative D call TRBD1 (6 bases). Trimming shortened V by 5 bases and J by 0 bases, and 14 bases separated the two germline ends. The CDR3 runs 16 residues. Germline CDR1 SGHAT, CDR2 FQNNGV. The CDR3 sequence: CASSLPDRTSYNEQFF. The CDR3 DNA is TGTGCCAGCAGCCTTCCGGACAGAACCTCCTACAATGAGCAGTTCTTC.

The chain carries TRBV6-5 and TRBJ2-2; the D gene is possibly TRBD2 (5 bases). The CDR3 is 13 amino acids. Looked up from germline, CDR1 is MNHEY and CDR2 is SVGAGI. V shed 7 bases and J shed 8 bases, with 14 bases lying between them. CDR3 loop: CASTGLIAGELFF. The CDR3 bases are TGTGCCAGCACCGGATTGATAGCGGGGGAGCTGTTTTTT.